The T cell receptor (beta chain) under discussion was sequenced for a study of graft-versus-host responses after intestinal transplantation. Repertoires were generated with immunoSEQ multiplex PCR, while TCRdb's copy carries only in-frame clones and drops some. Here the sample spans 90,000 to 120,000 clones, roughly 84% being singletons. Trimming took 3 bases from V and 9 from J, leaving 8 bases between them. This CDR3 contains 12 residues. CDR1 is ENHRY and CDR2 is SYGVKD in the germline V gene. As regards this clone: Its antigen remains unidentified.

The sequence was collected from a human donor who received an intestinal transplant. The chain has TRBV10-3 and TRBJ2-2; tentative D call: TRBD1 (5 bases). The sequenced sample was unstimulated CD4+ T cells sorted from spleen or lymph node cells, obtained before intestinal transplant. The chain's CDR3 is CAISDQGRELFF. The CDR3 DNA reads TGTGCCATCAGTGATCAGGGCCGGGAGCTGTTTTTT.